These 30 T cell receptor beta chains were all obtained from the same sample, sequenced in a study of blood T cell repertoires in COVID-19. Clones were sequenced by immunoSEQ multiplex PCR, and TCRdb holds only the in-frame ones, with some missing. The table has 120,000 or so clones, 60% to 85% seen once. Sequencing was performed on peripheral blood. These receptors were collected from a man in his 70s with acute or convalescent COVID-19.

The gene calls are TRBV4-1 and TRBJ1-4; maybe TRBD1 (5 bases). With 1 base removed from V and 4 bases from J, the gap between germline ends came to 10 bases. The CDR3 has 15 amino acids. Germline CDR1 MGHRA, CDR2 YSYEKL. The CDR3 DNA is TGCGCCAGCAGCCAAGTTCCGGGGGTTAATGAAAAACTGTTTTTT. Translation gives CASSQVPGVNEKLFF.

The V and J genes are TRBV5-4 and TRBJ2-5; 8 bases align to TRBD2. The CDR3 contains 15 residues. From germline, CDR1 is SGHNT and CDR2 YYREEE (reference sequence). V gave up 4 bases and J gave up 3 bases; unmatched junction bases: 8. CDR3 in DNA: TGTGCCAGCAGCCCCCAGGGGCGGGGGGAAGAGACCCAGTACTTC. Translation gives CASSPQGRGEETQYF.

In DNA form, the CDR3 reads TGTGCCACCAGTGATTTTAGGGGGTTCGGAGGCTACACCTTC. Protein sequence: CATSDFRGFGGYTF. This chain uses TRBV24-1 with TRBJ1-2, with a tentative D call TRBD1 (6 bases). Trimming stripped 1 base from V and 8 bases from J, with 13 bases between. The CDR3 runs 14 residues. From germline, CDR1 is KGHDR and CDR2 SFDVKD.

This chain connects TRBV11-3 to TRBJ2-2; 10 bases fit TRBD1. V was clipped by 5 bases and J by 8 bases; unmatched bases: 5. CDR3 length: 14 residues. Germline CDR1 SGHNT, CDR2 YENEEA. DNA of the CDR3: TGTGCCAGCAGCAAGGACAGGGGGTTTGGGGAGCTGTTTTTT. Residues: CASSKDRGFGELFF.

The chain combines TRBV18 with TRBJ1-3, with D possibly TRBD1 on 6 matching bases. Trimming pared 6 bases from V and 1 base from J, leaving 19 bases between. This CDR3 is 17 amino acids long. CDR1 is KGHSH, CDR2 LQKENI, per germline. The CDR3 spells CASSEKQGRGSGNTIYF. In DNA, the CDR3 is TGTGCCAGCTCCGAAAAACAGGGAAGAGGATCTGGAAACACCATATATTTT. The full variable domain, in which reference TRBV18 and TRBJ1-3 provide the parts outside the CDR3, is NAGVMQNPRHLVRRRGQEARLRCSPMKGHSHVYWYRQLPEEGLKFMVYLQKENIIDESGMPKERFSAEFPKEGPSILRIQQVVRGDSAAYFCASSEKQGRGSGNTIYFGEGSWLTVV.

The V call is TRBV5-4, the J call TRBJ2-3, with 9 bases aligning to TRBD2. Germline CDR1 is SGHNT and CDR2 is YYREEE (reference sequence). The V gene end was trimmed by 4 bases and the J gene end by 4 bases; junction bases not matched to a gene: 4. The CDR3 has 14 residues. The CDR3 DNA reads TGTGCCAGCAGCCCCGCGGGGGGGGCAGATACGCAGTATTTT. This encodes CASSPAGGADTQYF.

CDR3 bases: TGTGCCAGCAGCCGGAGGGACGGAAAGAACACCGGGGAGCTGTTTTTT. Its protein product is CASSRRDGKNTGELFF. The rearrangement joins TRBV3-1 (or the pseudogene TRBV3-2) to TRBJ2-2; weak D call: TRBD2 (6 bases). Trimming took off 4 bases at V and 1 base at J, with 13 bases between the two ends. Germline loops: CDR1 LGHDT, CDR2 YNNKEL (reference sequence). The CDR3 is made up of 16 amino acids.

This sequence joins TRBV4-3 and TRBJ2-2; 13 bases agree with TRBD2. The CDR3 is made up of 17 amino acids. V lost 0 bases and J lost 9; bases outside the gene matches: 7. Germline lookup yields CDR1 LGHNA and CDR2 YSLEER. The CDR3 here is CASSQDRGTSGVRELFF. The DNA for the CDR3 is TGCGCCAGCAGCCAAGATAGGGGGACTAGCGGGGTGAGGGAGCTGTTTTTT.

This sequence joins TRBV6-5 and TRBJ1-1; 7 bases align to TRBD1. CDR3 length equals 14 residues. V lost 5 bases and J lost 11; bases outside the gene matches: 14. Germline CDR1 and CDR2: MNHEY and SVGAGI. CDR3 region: CASSPRDSLYKAFF. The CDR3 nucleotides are TGTGCCAGCAGTCCTCGGGACAGCCTCTACAAGGCTTTCTTT.

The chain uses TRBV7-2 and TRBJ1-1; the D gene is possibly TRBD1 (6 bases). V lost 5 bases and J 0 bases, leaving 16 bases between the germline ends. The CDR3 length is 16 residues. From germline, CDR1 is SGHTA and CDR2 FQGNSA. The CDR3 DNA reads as TGTGCCAGCAGCCCGGACAGCACAACGCTGAACACTGAAGCTTTCTTT. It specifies CASSPDSTTLNTEAFF.

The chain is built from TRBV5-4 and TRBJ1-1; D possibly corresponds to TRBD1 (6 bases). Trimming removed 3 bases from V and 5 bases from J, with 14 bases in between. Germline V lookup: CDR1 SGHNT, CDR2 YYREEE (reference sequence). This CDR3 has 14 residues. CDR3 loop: CASSWGGLGTEAFF. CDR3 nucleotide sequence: TGTGCCAGCAGCTGGGGGGGGCTGGGGACTGAAGCTTTCTTT.

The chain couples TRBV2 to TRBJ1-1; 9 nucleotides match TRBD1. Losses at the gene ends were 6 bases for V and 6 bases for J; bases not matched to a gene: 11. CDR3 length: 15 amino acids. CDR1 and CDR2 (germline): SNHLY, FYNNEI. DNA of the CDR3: TGTGCCAGCAGATCACAGGGGGCGAGTAGGTCTGAAGCTTTCTTT. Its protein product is CASRSQGASRSEAFF. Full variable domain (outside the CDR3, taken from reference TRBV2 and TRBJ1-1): EPEVTQTPSHQVTQMGQEVILRCVPISNHLYFYWYRQILGQKVEFLVSFYNNEISEKSEIFDDQFSVERPDGSNFTLKIRSTKLEDSAMYFCASRSQGASRSEAFFGQGTRLTVV.

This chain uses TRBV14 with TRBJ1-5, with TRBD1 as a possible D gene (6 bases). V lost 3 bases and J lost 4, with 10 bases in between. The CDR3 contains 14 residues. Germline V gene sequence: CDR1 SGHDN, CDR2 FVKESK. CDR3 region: CASSHSGENQPQHF. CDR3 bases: TGTGCCAGCAGCCATTCAGGGGAAAATCAGCCCCAGCATTTT. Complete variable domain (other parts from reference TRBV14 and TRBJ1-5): EAGVTQFPSHSVIEKGQTVTLRCDPISGHDNLYWYRRVMGKEIKFLLHFVKESKQDESGMPNNRFLAERTGGTYSTLKVQPAELEDSGVYFCASSHSGENQPQHFGDGTRLSIL.

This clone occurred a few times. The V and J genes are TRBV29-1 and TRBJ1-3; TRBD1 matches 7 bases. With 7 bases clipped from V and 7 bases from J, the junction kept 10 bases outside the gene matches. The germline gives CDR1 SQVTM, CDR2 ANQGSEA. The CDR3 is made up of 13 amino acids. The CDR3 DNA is TGCAGCGCCCTGACAGGGTCTGAGAACACCATATATTTT. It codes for CSALTGSENTIYF.

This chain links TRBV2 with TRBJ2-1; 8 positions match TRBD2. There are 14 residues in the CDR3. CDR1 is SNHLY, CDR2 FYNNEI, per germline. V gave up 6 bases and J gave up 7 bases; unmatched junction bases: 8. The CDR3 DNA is TGTGCCAGCAGACGCGGGGGGCCTGATAATGAGCAGTTCTTC. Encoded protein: CASRRGGPDNEQFF.

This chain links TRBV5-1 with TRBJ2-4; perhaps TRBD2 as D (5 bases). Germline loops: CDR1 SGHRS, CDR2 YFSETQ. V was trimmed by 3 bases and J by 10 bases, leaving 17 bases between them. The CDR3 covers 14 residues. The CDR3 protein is CASSSTFGAEIQYF. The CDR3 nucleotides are TGCGCCAGCAGCTCTACCTTTGGAGCGGAGATTCAGTACTTC.

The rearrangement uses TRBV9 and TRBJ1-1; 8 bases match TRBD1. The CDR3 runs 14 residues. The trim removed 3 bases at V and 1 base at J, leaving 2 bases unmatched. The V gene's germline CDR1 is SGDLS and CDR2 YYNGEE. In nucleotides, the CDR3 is TGTGCCAGCAGCGCTCAGGGGGCGAACACTGAAGCTTTCTTT. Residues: CASSAQGANTEAFF.

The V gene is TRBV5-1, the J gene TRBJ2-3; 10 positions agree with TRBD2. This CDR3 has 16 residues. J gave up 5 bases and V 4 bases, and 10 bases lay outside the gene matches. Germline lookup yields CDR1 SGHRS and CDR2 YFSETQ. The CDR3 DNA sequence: TGCGCCAGCAGCCCCAACAGCGGGGGGGCAAAAGATACGCAGTATTTT. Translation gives CASSPNSGGAKDTQYF.

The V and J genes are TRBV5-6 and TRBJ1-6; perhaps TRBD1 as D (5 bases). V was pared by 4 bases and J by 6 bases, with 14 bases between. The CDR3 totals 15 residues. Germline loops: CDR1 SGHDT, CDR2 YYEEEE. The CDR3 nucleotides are TGTGCCAGCAGCCGGCCGGGACTGCTTAATTCACCCCTCCACTTT. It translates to CASSRPGLLNSPLHF.

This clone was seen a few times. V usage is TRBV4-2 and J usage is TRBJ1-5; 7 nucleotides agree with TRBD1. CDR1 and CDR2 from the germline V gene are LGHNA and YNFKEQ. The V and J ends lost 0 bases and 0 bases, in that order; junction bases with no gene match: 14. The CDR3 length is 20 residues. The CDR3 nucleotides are TGTGCCAGCAGCCAAGATCCCGGCAGGGGGACGTCCTATAGCAATCAGCCCCAGCATTTT. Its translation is CASSQDPGRGTSYSNQPQHF.

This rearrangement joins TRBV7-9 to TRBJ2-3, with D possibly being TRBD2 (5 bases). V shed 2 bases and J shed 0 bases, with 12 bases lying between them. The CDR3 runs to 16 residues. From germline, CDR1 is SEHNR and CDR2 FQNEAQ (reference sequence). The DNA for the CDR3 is TGTGCCAGCAGCTTAAGAGCGGAGCTTAGCACAGATACGCAGTATTTT. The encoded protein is CASSLRAELSTDTQYF.

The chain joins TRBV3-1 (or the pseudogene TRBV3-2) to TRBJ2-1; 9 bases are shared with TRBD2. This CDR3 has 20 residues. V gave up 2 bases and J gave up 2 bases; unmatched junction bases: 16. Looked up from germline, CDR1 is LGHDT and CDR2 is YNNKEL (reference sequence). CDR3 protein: CASSQQPGRRGGGTYNEQFF. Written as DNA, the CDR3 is TGTGCCAGCAGCCAACAACCCGGCCGGCGGGGGGGCGGTACCTACAATGAGCAGTTCTTC.

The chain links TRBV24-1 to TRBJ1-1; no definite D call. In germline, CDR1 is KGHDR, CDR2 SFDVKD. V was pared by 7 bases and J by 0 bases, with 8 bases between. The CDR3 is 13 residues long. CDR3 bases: TGTGCCACCAGACAAAGTCTGAACACTGAAGCTTTCTTT. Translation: CATRQSLNTEAFF.

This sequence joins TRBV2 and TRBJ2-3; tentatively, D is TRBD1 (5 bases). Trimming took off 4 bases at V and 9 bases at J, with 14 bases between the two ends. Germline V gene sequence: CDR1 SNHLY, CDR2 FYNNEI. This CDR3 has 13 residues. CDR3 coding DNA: TGTGCCAGCAGTGGGGGCCCCTTGGGGACGCAGTATTTT. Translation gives CASSGGPLGTQYF. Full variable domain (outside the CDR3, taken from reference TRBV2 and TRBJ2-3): EPEVTQTPSHQVTQMGQEVILRCVPISNHLYFYWYRQILGQKVEFLVSFYNNEISEKSEIFDDQFSVERPDGSNFTLKIRSTKLEDSAMYFCASSGGPLGTQYFGPGTRLTVL.

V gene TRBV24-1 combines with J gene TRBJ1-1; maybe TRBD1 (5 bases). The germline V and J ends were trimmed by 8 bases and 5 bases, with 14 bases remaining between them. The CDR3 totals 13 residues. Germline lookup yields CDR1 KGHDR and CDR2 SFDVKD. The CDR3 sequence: CATIGPGGTEAFF. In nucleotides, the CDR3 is TGTGCCACCATCGGCCCCGGGGGGACTGAAGCTTTCTTT.

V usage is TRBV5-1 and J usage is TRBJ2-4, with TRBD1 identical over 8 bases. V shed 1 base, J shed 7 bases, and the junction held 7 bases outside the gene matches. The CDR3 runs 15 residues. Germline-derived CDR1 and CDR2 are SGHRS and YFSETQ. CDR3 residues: CASSLLGRQGNIQYF. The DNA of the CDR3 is TGCGCCAGCAGCTTGCTGGGCCGACAGGGGAACATTCAGTACTTC.

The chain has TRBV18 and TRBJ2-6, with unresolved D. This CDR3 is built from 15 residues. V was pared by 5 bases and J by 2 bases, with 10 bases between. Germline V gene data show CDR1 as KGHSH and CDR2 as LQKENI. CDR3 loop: CASSTAQAGANVLTF. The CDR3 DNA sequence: TGTGCCAGCTCAACAGCCCAGGCTGGGGCCAACGTCCTGACTTTC.

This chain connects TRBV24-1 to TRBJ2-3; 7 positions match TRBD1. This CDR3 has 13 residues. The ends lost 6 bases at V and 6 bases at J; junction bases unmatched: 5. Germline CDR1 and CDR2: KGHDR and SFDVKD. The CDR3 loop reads CATSSLRGDTQYF. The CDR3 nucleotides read TGTGCCACCAGTTCCCTCAGGGGGGATACGCAGTATTTT.

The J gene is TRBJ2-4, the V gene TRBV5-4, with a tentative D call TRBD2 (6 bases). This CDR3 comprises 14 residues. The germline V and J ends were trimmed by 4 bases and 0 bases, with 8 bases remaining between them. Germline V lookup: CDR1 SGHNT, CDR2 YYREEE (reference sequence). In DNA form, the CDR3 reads TGTGCCAGCAGCAGTAGCGGAGCCAAAAACATTCAGTACTTC. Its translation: CASSSSGAKNIQYF.

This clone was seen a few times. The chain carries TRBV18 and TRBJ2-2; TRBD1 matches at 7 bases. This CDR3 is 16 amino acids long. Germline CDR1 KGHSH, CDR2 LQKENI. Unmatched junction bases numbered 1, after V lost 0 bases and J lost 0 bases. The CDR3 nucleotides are TGTGCCAGCTCACCACCGGGACAGACGAACACCGGGGAGCTGTTTTTT. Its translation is CASSPPGQTNTGELFF.